The sequence of this T cell receptor (beta chain) was determined in a study of vaccination and CD4 T cells after COVID-19. Germline CDR1 reads SGHRS; CDR2 reads YFSETQ. This CDR3 region has 13 residues. V shed 4 bases and J shed 5 bases, with 10 bases lying between them. Time point given: late sampling 161 to 241 days after vaccination in a few convalescent patients. Treatment described: approximately 9-day PBMC culture with coronavirus spike peptide pools or control peptides (ViraFEST assay). With regard to this clonotype: Its antigen is currently unknown.

Sequencing of cultured CD4+ T cell DNA used the Oncomine TCR Beta short-read assay. MiXCR was run by TCRdb on the PCR reads, yielding one entry per CDR3 protein. Of 20,000 to 25,000 distinct CDR3 sequences in the sample, 46% were seen once. The chain recombines TRBV5-1 with TRBJ2-1, with D uncertain. This sequence was found in a human donor who had recovered from COVID-19. This material consisted of CD4+ T cells from blood, cultured in vitro, taken about 7 months after SARS-CoV-2 vaccination. The CDR3 nucleotides read TGCGCCAGCAGCGTCGGTACGGACAATGAGCAGTTCTTC. It translates to CASSVGTDNEQFF.